This T cell receptor (beta chain) was retrieved from a study of blood T cell repertoires in COVID-19. Across the study: The United States, Italy and Spain were the sources of the acute and convalescent COVID-19 samples. PBMCs, B-cell-depleted T cells, or T cells provided the cDNA or gDNA that made up the material.

The CDR3 is made up of 14 amino acids. V dropped 6 bases and J dropped 0; count of bases not matched to a gene: 2. Germline loops: CDR1 KGHSH, CDR2 LQKENI. Source study methods: Nucleated cell counts were estimated from reference gene primer amplification. The assay was immunoSEQ multiplex PCR, and TCRdb's table has in-frame clones only and misses some. From that table come the V and J calls and clone size; the DNA was used to work out D and trimming. The data hold about 190,000 clones, with approximately 86% observed a single time. The receptor comes from an older man with active or convalescent COVID-19. The chain employs TRBV18 and TRBJ1-3; 7 positions match TRBD1. The sample was peripheral blood. The CDR3 loop reads CASSQGVSGNTIYF. The DNA of the CDR3 is TGTGCCAGCTCCCAGGGGGTCTCTGGAAACACCATATATTTT.